This T cell receptor beta chain was retrieved from a study of T-cell memory formation after mild COVID-19 (TCRdb year 2021). With regard to the full study: TCR sequence clusters from the two donors were largely donor specific. In a couple of donors, T-cell clones that expanded and contracted after mild COVID-19 were tracked by sequencing TCRalpha and TCRbeta repertoires over time. Two young, previously healthy adult volunteers, one female and one male, were included in the cohort.

There are many counts of this clonotype. There is no known antigen for this receptor. The sample holds no much larger clone one base away, and base qualities are not on file. Beyond this particular receptor, the publication reports: Some responding clones were detected in pre-infection memory, which suggested that pre-existing cross-reactive memory T cells had joined the SARS-CoV-2 response. Contracting CD4+ clones were found mainly in CM and EM memory subsets, while CD8+ clones were enriched in EMRA. Balanced CD4/CD8 phenotypes were observed for clones contracting from day 15 to 85, whereas a bias towards CD4+ was observed for a second wave of clones expanding from day 15 to 37. Only two mild cases were covered in the study, and larger cohorts including severe cases with pre-infection samples were considered necessary. Whether the second-wave clones peaking on day 37 were SARS-CoV-2 specific was not confirmed.

The sequencer was an Illumina NovaSeq 6000. cDNA libraries for TCRalpha and TCRbeta were prepared by 5'RACE using constant-segment primers, with sample barcodes and unique molecular identifiers added. Trizol reagent was used to extract RNA from every sample. The libraries were amplified in two PCR steps, and the second step added a second sample barcode and Illumina TruSeq adapters. Sequencing of libraries was performed on an Illumina NovaSeq with 2 x 150 bp paired-end reads. In the authors' own workflow: With migec v1.2.7, reads were demultiplexed and then collapsed into UMI-guided consensus sequences. With mixcr v2.1.11, UMI consensuses were aligned to TRA and TRB V and J templates and assembled into clonotypes. A clonotype was counted as expanded or contracted only when both edgeR and NoisET called the clonotype significant, with the noise models trained on biological replicates. For edgeR calls, the thresholds were a false discovery rate-adjusted p below 0.01 and a log2 fold-change of 1. As an exploratory analysis of dynamics, PCA with hierarchical clustering was applied to max-normalized trajectories of the 1000 most abundant clonotypes. The CD4 or CD8 phenotype of responding clones was assigned using the separately sequenced CD4+ and CD8+ repertoires. TCRdb itself trimmed the public reads at Q25 with fastp, ran MiXCR and retained productive beta chains. A single entry per CDR3 protein holds the most common genes and DNA from its merged rows. TCRdb, rather than the study authors, made the V and J calls. This sample is represented by some 290,000 distinct CDR3 sequences; 15% to 20% of them were singletons. Approximately 23% of the sample belongs to the ten largest clones.

Ficoll-Paque density gradient centrifugation was the method used to isolate PBMCs. From the germline V gene, CDR1 is SGHDT and CDR2 is YYEEEE. The cysteine opens and the phenylalanine closes a CDR3 of 15 amino acids. Just CDR3 DNA is preserved here, 45 bases in frame from base 1. Cut back by 5 bases and 1 base, the V and J ends lie 13 bases apart. The sequence derives from a man between 18 and 29 years old who had mild COVID-19 (a few samples of this study predate the infection). The sample titles of this study are shuffled in the database, so cell type and time point are left out; the donor was told from shared clones. The receptor chain draws on TRBV5-6 and TRBJ1-5; the D segment cannot be called with confidence. The specimen sequenced was PBMCs or a T cell subset sorted from them (not recorded which). The nucleotide sequence is TGTGCCAGCAGTAAGACCTCTGGAAGCAATCAGCCCCAGCATTTT. It translates as CASSKTSGSNQPQHF.